The rows below give T cell receptor beta chains drawn from one sample of a study of pediatric ulcerative colitis. Repertoires were generated with immunoSEQ multiplex PCR, while TCRdb's copy carries only in-frame clones and drops some. The sample shows about 24,000 clones, roughly 70% of them seen only once. Specimen: gut tissue. The receptors stem from a boy aged 5-17 years with severe ulcerative colitis. Both conserved end residues are part of each CDR3. A D gene is named only where the DNA matches it firmly. The size entry is marked missing in some rows and otherwise reads once, few, many or a size class.

clone_size d_call j_call v_call cdr3_aa cdr3_nt
. . TRBJ2-7 TRBV7-2 CASSLGSRSTHEQYF TGTGCCAGCAGCTTAGGTTCGCGGTCAACCCACGAGCAGTACTTC
. TRBD1 TRBJ1-4 TRBV18 CASSPPDRVKLFF TGTGCCAGCTCACCACCGGACAGGGTCAAACTGTTTTTT
. . TRBJ2-1 TRBV11-3 CASGRSGPGEQFF TGTGCCAGCGGCCGAAGCGGCCCCGGTGAGCAGTTCTTC
. TRBD1 TRBJ1-2 TRBV6-6 CASSRGQLQIGYTF TGTGCCAGCAGTCGGGGACAGCTTCAGATTGGCTACACCTTC
. TRBD1 TRBJ1-4 TRBV5-1 CASSPAPGQDNEKLFF TGCGCCAGCAGCCCCGCTCCGGGACAGGATAATGAAAAACTGTTTTTT
. . TRBJ2-1 TRBV9 CASSVGGNGVLYNEQFF TGTGCCAGCAGCGTAGGAGGGAACGGGGTGCTATACAATGAGCAGTTCTTC
. TRBD2 TRBJ2-1 TRBV4-2 CASSRLAGGHNEQFF TGTGCCAGCAGCCGACTAGCGGGAGGGCATAATGAGCAGTTCTTC
. TRBD2 TRBJ2-5 TRBV25-1 CASSPPLGLAGAPQYF TGTGCCAGCAGTCCTCCGTTGGGACTAGCGGGGGCCCCCCAGTACTTC
. . TRBJ2-3 TRBV18 CASSPNFPDTQYF TGTGCCAGCTCACCAAACTTCCCAGATACGCAGTATTTT
. TRBD2 TRBJ2-3 TRBV2 CASLLAGATDTQYF TGTGCCAGCCTGCTAGCGGGAGCAACAGATACGCAGTATTTT
. . TRBJ2-1 TRBV29-1 CSVASGYNEQFF TGCAGCGTAGCCTCGGGGTACAATGAGCAGTTCTTC
. . TRBJ2-1 TRBV9 CASSVRHNEQFF TGTGCCAGCAGCGTACGGCACAATGAGCAGTTCTTC
. . TRBJ1-5 TRBV11-2 CASSQKWVPPYSNQPQHF TGTGCCAGCAGCCAAAAGTGGGTCCCACCATATAGCAATCAGCCCCAGCATTTT
. TRBD2 TRBJ2-1 TRBV19 CASSPGTSVYNEQFF TGTGCCAGTAGTCCCGGGACTAGCGTTTACAATGAGCAGTTCTTC
. TRBD1 TRBJ1-2 TRBV29-1 CSGGQDYGYTF TGCAGCGGGGGACAGGACTATGGCTACACCTTC
. . TRBJ2-7 TRBV21-1 CASSRMAGDRQGVHEQYF TGTGCCAGCAGCAGAATGGCCGGTGATCGACAGGGGGTGCACGAGCAGTACTTC
. . TRBJ2-6 TRBV6-1 CASSSRGTGANVLTF TGTGCCAGCAGCTCGAGGGGCACTGGGGCCAACGTCCTGACTTTC
medium-sized TRBD2 TRBJ2-7 TRBV5-6 CASSTAPLAGGNNEQYF TGTGCCAGCAGCACCGCCCCACTAGCGGGAGGGAACAACGAGCAGTACTTC
. . TRBJ1-5 TRBV2 CASRRKERQVNQPQHF TGTGCCAGCCGCCGGAAAGAGAGACAGGTCAATCAGCCCCAGCATTTT
. TRBD2 TRBJ2-6 TRBV9 CASTRGSTSGRYGANVLTF TGTGCCAGCACGCGGGGGTCGACTAGCGGGAGGTATGGGGCCAACGTCCTGACTTTC
. . TRBJ1-5 TRBV6-5 CASSYSSIQPQHF TGTGCCAGCAGTTACTCGAGTATCCAGCCCCAGCATTTT
. . TRBJ1-2 TRBV19 CASSIGRAYGYTF TGTGCCAGTAGTATTGGCAGGGCGTATGGCTACACCTTC
. . TRBJ1-1 TRBV6-1 CASRGAGSTEAFF TGTGCCAGCAGAGGGGCAGGGAGCACTGAAGCTTTCTTT
few TRBD1 TRBJ2-7 TRBV2 CASRGQAQGEQYF TGTGCCAGCAGGGGACAGGCCCAGGGTGAGCAGTACTTC
. . TRBJ2-2 TRBV5-8 CASSWARDWGVWDTGELFF TGTGCCAGCAGCTGGGCACGTGATTGGGGAGTCTGGGACACCGGGGAGCTGTTTTTT
. TRBD1 TRBJ1-1 TRBV6-1 CASSRDRGFEAFF TGTGCCAGCAGCCGGGACAGGGGCTTTGAAGCTTTCTTT
. TRBD2 TRBJ2-1 TRBV5-4 CASRAGLAGGQWEQFF TGTGCCAGCAGGGCGGGACTAGCGGGAGGGCAGTGGGAGCAGTTCTTC
. . TRBJ2-7 TRBV7-8 CASSSAPGSSYEQYF TGTGCCAGCAGCTCCGCCCCGGGTAGCTCCTACGAGCAGTACTTC
. . TRBJ1-1 TRBV28 CASSLGDWNTEAFF TGTGCCAGCAGTTTAGGGGATTGGAACACTGAAGCTTTCTTT
. TRBD2 TRBJ2-1 TRBV4-1 CASSQGVPGLAGVGSGYNEQFF TGCGCCAGCAGCCAAGGCGTGCCGGGACTAGCGGGAGTAGGGTCTGGCTACAATGAGCAGTTCTTC
. . TRBJ1-2 TRBV11-2 CASSSGPYGGYTF TGTGCCAGCAGCTCGGGACCTTATGGGGGTTACACCTTC
few . TRBJ2-4 TRBV5-6 CASSFNEGRAKNIQYF TGTGCCAGCAGCTTTAACGAGGGGAGGGCCAAAAACATTCAGTACTTC
. . TRBJ2-1 TRBV6-5 CASSHREYNEQFF TGTGCCAGCAGTCACAGGGAATACAATGAGCAGTTCTTC
. . TRBJ1-1 TRBV18 CASSPGGRQVAEAFF TGTGCCAGCTCACCGGGGGGACGACAAGTGGCTGAAGCTTTCTTT
. TRBD1 TRBJ2-7 TRBV30 CAWRRGQGREQYF TGTGCCTGGAGACGGGGACAGGGACGCGAGCAGTACTTC
. . TRBJ2-3 TRBV4-2 CASSQDDISPTDTQYF TGTGCCAGCAGCCAAGATGACATTTCTCCCACAGATACGCAGTATTTT
few . TRBJ1-1 TRBV6-1 CASRAQLMNTEAFF TGTGCCAGCAGAGCACAGCTTATGAACACTGAAGCTTTCTTT
. . TRBJ2-1 TRBV6-5 CASSYSSSGAGDEQFF TGTGCCAGCAGTTACTCGTCTTCAGGGGCGGGGGATGAGCAGTTCTTC
. TRBD2 TRBJ2-7 TRBV2 CASSDSLAGDYEQYF TGTGCCAGCAGTGATAGTCTAGCGGGAGACTACGAGCAGTACTTC
. . TRBJ2-7 TRBV11-2 CASSWAPDPYEQYF TGTGCCAGCAGTTGGGCCCCGGACCCTTACGAGCAGTACTTC
. . TRBJ2-5 TRBV10-2 CASRGPPQETQYF TGCGCCAGCAGGGGACCCCCTCAAGAGACCCAGTACTTC
. TRBD1 TRBJ1-1 TRBV11-2 CASSLFKGQGWDTEAFF TGTGCCAGCAGCTTATTTAAGGGACAGGGTTGGGACACTGAAGCTTTCTTT
. TRBD1 TRBJ2-3 TRBV7-9 CASSETGERDTQYF TGTGCCAGCAGCGAAACAGGGGAGAGGGATACGCAGTATTTT
. . TRBJ2-1 TRBV5-6 CASRPGSYNEQFF TGTGCCAGCCGACCGGGATCCTACAATGAGCAGTTCTTC
. . TRBJ2-1 TRBV30 CAGGYNEQFF TGTGCCGGGGGTTACAATGAGCAGTTCTTC
. TRBD2 TRBJ2-3 TRBV30 CAWTVAGTSTDTQYF TGTGCCTGGACTGTAGCGGGAACTTCCACAGATACGCAGTATTTT
few . TRBJ1-3 TRBV7-9 CASSLDSSGNTIYF TGTGCCAGCAGCTTAGACAGCTCTGGAAACACCATATATTTT
. . TRBJ1-2 TRBV7-2 CASSLQVNYGYTF TGTGCCAGCAGCTTACAGGTTAACTATGGCTACACCTTC
. TRBD2 TRBJ2-3 TRBV7-2 CASSLRAGGITDTQYF TGTGCCAGCAGCTTACGGGCGGGAGGGATCACAGATACGCAGTATTTT